This TCR beta chain was sequenced in a study of shared clonotypes between healthy human individuals (dated by TCRdb to the early 2020s). For context, the study as a whole: The cohort comprised two women and a few men aged 18 to 49 years. Between about 0.85 and 8.9 billion PBMCs per donor were obtained by leukapheresis. To increase sequencing depth and limit assay-specific biases, different laboratories used diverse techniques to prepare libraries and sequence TCR repertoires. The study deeply sequenced blood TCR repertoires of several healthy adults to estimate repertoire size and the extent of clonotype sharing between individuals. Per donor, three plates each were used for CD4 naive and CD4 memory, two for CD8 naive, and one for CD8 memory. The paper's findings and limits, for the study overall: Only blood was sampled, and tissue TCR repertoires likely differ from those in blood. Because the study included only a small number of donors, the genetic and exposure-history diversity represented was limited. Sharing across several donors was observed for approximately 5% of naive CD4, over 3% of naive CD8, about 2.3% of memory CD4, and about 0.4% of memory CD8 clonotypes. Rarefaction of sorted-subset datasets indicated incomplete sequencing despite the large sequencing depth. Based on pairwise subsampling, the degree of clonotype sharing among donors was expected to be affected by sequencing depth. Naive subsets generally had larger estimated clonotype richness than memory subsets. Higher generation probabilities were observed for clonotypes shared by all four sorted-subset donors than for non-shared clonotypes.

CDR1 MNHEY and CDR2 SVGAGI are derived from the germline V gene. The CDR3 region is 9 residues in length, termini included. Using the deep immunoSEQ assay, TCR CDR3 regions were amplified from genomic DNA by multiplex PCR. Extracted genomic DNA from each cell subset was distributed evenly across all wells of several immunoSEQ 96-well plates, and each plate was treated as a replicate. For sorted subsets, around 200 ng genomic DNA, equal to tens of thousands of T cell genomes, was loaded into each replicate PCR. Purified libraries were measured with a Qubit 3.0 fluorometer, size-checked on a Bioanalyzer 2100, and measured again with the KAPA Library Quantification kit. Every immunoSEQ 96-well plate was sequenced on a dedicated single-read 150-cycle Illumina NextSeq 550 flow cell. The paper's processing steps were these. Because the immunoSEQ output included only junctional sequences and no quality scores, the filtering could not be the same as the filtering used for full-length reads. Sequences were annotated with PyIR, a Python wrapper for IgBLAST v1.9, and V/J genes and CDR3 were assigned using IMGT germline references. Reads were filtered out if the reads had weak V/J assignments (E-value above 1e-6), no CDR3, stop codons, out-of-frame junctions, or ambiguous translated residues. V3J clonotypes were defined by identical inferred V gene, J gene, and CDR3 amino acid sequence. To compute the percentage overlap between repertoires, the number of shared unique clonotypes was divided by the size of the smaller repertoire. Three approaches were used to assess repertoire richness: RTK rarefaction, the Chao1 estimator, and Recon v2.1 estimates of unobserved clonotypes. OLGA was used to compute generation probabilities for all TCRbeta clonotypes that the gDNA method yielded from a handful of donors. What TCRdb holds here is the immuneACCESS table cut down to in-frame rearrangements. Part of the clones is not present; checked against another copy, under half of the missing clones reflect an unresolved V gene, and the others are unexplained. V, J and clone size were drawn from that table, and D and trimming were deduced from the DNA. The sample yields about 1.1 million clones; around 77% were counted once. The ten largest clonotypes hold about 0.89% of the sample.

Donors were healthy HIV-negative adults with no recently reported acute infections or vaccinations. All donors were Caucasian adults living in Nashville, Tennessee, USA. CD4+ T cells were enriched by magnetic negative selection; naive cells were then positively selected on CD45RA, and the negative fraction formed the memory subset. Blood was obtained by leukapheresis, after which PBMCs were separated by Ficoll-Histopaque density gradient centrifugation and cryopreserved in liquid nitrogen vapor phase. Analytical flow cytometry was used to check the purity and quantity of each magnetically sorted T cell population. Genomic DNA was isolated from each sorted fraction and quantified by UV absorbance on a Nanodrop 2000c. A few counts support this clone. The target of this receptor is not known. No conserved phenylalanine or tryptophan ends this CDR3, so it is likely a read error. The limits of the CDR3 on the DNA are not certain, so only TCRdb's listed CDR3 is given.

Sequencing used memory CD4+ T cells from PBMCs. Explained via the paper, the cell subset or site label denotes: CD45RA-negative fraction. This TCR came from a man younger than 35 in good health. Some clones in this sample may be carry-over from other donors' samples. The rearrangement combines TRBV6-5 with TRBJ2-3. CDR3 sequence: CAPPEYLTD.